This T cell receptor beta chain was documented in a study of CD8 T cells in Susac syndrome (dated by TCRdb to the late 2010s). As for the study more broadly: Repertoire sequencing was used to test whether CD8+ T cell activation and differentiation in Susac syndrome was antigen driven. Clonality of the CD8+ T cell repertoire was compared between roughly eleven healthy donors, about 14 Susac syndrome patients and under 19 multiple sclerosis patients. The study at large found these results: The TCR sequencing and HLA analysis was acknowledged to have included a relatively small number of individuals.

RNA was extracted using the RNeasy kit, and about 0.45 to 1 ug of the RNA was reverse transcribed with random hexamers. The immunoSEQ multiplex PCR assay, which covers 54 Vbeta and 13 Jbeta segments, was used to amplify TCR beta CDR3 regions. Bias from PCR amplification was corrected by using a synthetic template baseline for primer optimization and for computational correction. The source study handled its data this way. Reads were annotated to V, D and J genes according to IMGT and were analyzed with immunoSEQ Analyzer, with only productive sequences retained. To calculate clonality, Shannon entropy was normalized by log2 of the number of productive unique sequences and then subtracted from one. Public and private clones were assessed among the 100 most prevalent clones of each patient and control. Susac-specific clones were defined as absent from healthy and MS cohorts, 800 to 1,200 published viral clones and other ImmuneACCESS disease sequences. The raw public data were reprocessed by TCRdb itself: fastp quality trimming at Q25, MiXCR clonotype calling, in-frame beta chains only. All rows with the same CDR3 protein become a single entry with the most common DNA and genes. The V and J calls follow TCRdb's processing rather than the paper's. The sample table contains about 66,000 distinct CDR3 sequences; only one count was recorded for approximately 93% of them. Around 0.61% of the sample is held by the ten biggest clonotypes.

Including cysteine and phenylalanine, the CDR3 has 14 amino acids. The DNA shown is the 42-base CDR3, in frame from base 1. According to the germline V gene (reference sequence), CDR1 reads SEHNR and CDR2 reads FQNEAQ. For this chain, trimming is 5 bases at the V end and 5 bases at the J end, and the number of junction bases without a gene match is 8. Worth noting for this clonotype: Its target antigen remains unknown. No base qualities exist here, and no much larger clone lies one base off it.

Peripheral blood CD8+ and CD4+ T cells from healthy donors, Susac syndrome patients and multiple sclerosis patients were profiled by high-throughput TCR beta sequencing. The multiple sclerosis controls were treatment-naive patients whose relapsing-remitting disease, either stable or active, fulfilled the revised McDonald criteria. Bulk CD8+ and CD4+ T cells were purified magnetically by negative isolation, whereas CD8+ TEMRA cells were enriched by FACS. Blood was drawn into EDTA tubes, processed within 24 hours, and PBMCs were isolated by density gradient centrifugation. PBMCs intended for TCR sequencing were cryopreserved in liquid nitrogen and thawed later in a water bath at 37 degrees C. A purity of at least 90% was achieved for sorted or isolated CD4+, CD8+ and CD8+ TEMRA cells.

The TCR was taken from a human donor with multiple sclerosis. Sequenced material: CD8+ T cells from PBMCs. This chain joins TRBV7-9 to TRBJ2-7; 8 of the junction bases match TRBD1. CDR3 reads: CASSPPPTGDEQYF. The sequence in DNA is TGTGCCAGCAGCCCCCCGCCGACAGGGGACGAGCAGTACTTC.